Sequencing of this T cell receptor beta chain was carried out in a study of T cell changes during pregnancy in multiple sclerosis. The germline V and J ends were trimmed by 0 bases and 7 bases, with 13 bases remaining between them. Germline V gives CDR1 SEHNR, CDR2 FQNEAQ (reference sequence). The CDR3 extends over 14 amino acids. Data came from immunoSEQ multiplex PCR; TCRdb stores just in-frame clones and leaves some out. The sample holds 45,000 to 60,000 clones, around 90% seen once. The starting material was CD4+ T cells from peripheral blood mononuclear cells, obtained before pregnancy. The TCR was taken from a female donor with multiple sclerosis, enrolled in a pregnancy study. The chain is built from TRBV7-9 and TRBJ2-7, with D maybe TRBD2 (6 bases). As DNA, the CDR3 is TGTGCCAGCAGCTTAGCTAGCGGACTCTGGGAGCAGTACTTC. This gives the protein CASSLASGLWEQYF.